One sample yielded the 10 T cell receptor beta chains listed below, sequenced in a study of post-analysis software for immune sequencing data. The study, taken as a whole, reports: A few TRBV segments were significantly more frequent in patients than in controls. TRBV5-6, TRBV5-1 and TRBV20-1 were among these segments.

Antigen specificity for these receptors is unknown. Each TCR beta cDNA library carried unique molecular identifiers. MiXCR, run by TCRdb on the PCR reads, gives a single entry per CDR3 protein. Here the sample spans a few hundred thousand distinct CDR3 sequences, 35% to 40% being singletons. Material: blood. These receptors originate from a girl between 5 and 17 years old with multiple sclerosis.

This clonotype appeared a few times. CDR3 in amino acids: CASSTARTEYGYTF. Written as DNA, the CDR3 is TGTGCCAGTAGTACCGCCAGGACAGAGTATGGCTACACCTTC. This chain uses TRBV19 with TRBJ1-2, with D possibly matching TRBD1 (6 bases). Trimming took off 4 bases at V and 5 bases at J, with 14 bases between the two ends. The CDR3 has 14 residues. Germline CDR1 LNHDA, CDR2 SQIVND (reference sequence).

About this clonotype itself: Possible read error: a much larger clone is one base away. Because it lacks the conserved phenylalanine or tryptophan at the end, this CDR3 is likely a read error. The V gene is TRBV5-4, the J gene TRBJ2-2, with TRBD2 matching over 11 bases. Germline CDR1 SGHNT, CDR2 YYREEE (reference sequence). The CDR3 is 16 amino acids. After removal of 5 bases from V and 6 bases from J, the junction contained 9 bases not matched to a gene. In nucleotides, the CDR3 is TGTGCCAGCAGAGCTGAAACTAGCGGGGGTGCCGGGGAGCTGTTTTGT. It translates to CASRAETSGGAGELFC.

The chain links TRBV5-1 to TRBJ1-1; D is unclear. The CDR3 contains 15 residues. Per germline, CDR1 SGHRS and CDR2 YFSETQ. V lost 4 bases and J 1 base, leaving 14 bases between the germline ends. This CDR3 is CASSLRTPQNTEAFF. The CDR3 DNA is TGCGCCAGCAGCCTCCGGACCCCTCAGAACACTGAAGCTTTCTTT. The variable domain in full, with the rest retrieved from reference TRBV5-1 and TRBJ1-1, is KAGVTQTPRYLIKTRGQQVTLSCSPISGHRSVSWYQQTPGQGLQFLFEYFSETQRNKGNFPGRFSGRQFSNSRSEMNVSTLELGDSALYLCASSLRTPQNTEAFFGQGTRLTVV.

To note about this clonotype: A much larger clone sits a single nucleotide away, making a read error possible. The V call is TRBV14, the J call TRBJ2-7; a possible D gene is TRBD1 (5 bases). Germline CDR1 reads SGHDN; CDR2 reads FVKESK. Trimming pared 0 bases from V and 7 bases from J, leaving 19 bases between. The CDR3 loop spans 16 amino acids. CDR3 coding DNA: TGTGCCAGCAGCCAAGACGGGCGGTCCTTCCAGGGTGAGCAGTACTTC. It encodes CASSQDGRSFQGEQYF.

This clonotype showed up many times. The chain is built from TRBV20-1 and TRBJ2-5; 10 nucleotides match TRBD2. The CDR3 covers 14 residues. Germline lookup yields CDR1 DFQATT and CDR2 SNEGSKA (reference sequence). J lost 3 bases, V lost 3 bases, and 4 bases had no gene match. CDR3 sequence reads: CSASRGLAKETQYF. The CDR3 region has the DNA TGCAGTGCTAGTCGGGGACTAGCGAAAGAGACCCAGTACTTC.

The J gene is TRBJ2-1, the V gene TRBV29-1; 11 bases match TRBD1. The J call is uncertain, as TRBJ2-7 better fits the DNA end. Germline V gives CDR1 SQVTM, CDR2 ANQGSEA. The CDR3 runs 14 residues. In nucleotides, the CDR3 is TGCAGCGTTTCCGTGGGACAGGGGGGCAATGAGCAGTACTTC. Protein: CSVSVGQGGNEQYF.

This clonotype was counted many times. CDR3 nucleotides: TGCGCCAGCAGCTTCGGACTAGCGGGGGGGCCAGGGGTTAAATACAATGAGCAGTTCTTC. Residues: CASSFGLAGGPGVKYNEQFF. The rearrangement joins TRBV5-1 to TRBJ2-1, with TRBD2 identical over 15 bases. There are 20 residues in the CDR3. Germline CDR1 reads SGHRS; CDR2 reads YFSETQ. V shed 2 bases, J shed 4 bases, and the junction held 13 bases outside the gene matches.

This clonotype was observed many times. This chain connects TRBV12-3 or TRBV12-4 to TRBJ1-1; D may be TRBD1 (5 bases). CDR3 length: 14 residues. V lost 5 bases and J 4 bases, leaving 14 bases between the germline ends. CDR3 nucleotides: TGTGCCAGCAGTACCTTCGGGGGGAGCACTGAAGCTTTCTTT. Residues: CASSTFGGSTEAFF.

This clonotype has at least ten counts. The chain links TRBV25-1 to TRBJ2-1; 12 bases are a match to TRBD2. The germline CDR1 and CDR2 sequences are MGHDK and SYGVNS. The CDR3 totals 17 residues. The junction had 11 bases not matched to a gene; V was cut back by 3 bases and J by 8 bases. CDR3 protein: CASSDPGLAGGPDEQFF. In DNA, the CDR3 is TGTGCCAGCAGTGATCCTGGTCTAGCGGGGGGGCCCGATGAGCAGTTCTTC.

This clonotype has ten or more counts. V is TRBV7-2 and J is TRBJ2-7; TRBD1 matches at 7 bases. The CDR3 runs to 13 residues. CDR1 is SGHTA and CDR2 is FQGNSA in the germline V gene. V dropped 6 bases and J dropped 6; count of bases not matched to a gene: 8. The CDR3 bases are TGTGCCAGCAGTTTCCGACAGGGAAGCGAGCAGTACTTC. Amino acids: CASSFRQGSEQYF.